This passage covers 2 T cell receptor beta chains from one sample sequenced in a study of shared clonotypes between healthy human individuals (TCRdb year 2020). The method behind the library was the immunoSEQ multiplex PCR assay. Entries here come from immuneACCESS through TCRdb and include only in-frame sequences with V and J called. Some clones fail to appear in such tables; in the studies checked, an unresolved V gene covers under half of the shortfall, and the cause of the remainder is unknown. The sample profile shows roughly 220,000 clones; over 50% of them were found once. 11% of the sample comes from the top ten. The material sequenced was memory CD4+ T cells sorted from blood. The cell subset or site tag for this specimen amounts to: CD45RA-negative fraction. Receptor source: a man aged 25 to 40 in good health.

The chain recombines TRBV2 with TRBJ2-3; maybe TRBD1 (6 bases). Germline V lookup: CDR1 SNHLY, CDR2 FYNNEI. The CDR3 totals 13 residues. V was pared by 6 bases and J by 1 base, with 8 bases between. The CDR3 reads CASSRQGTDTQYF. CDR3 coding DNA: TGTGCCAGCAGCCGACAGGGCACAGATACGCAGTATTTT. The whole variable domain, filled in from reference TRBV2 and TRBJ2-3, reads EPEVTQTPSHQVTQMGQEVILRCVPISNHLYFYWYRQILGQKVEFLVSFYNNEISEKSEIFDDQFSVERPDGSNFTLKIRSTKLEDSAMYFCASSRQGTDTQYFGPGTRLTVL.

This clone was detected a few times. This rearrangement joins TRBV28 to TRBJ2-7; D is perhaps TRBD1 (8 bases). In germline, CDR1 is MDHEN, CDR2 SYDVKM. CDR3 length: 19 amino acids. Trimming stripped 5 bases from V and 6 bases from J, with 32 bases between. The CDR3 nucleotides read TGTGCCAGCAGTCCCCGGGGAGGGAGCGACAGGGGCGTAAACCGCGAGCAGTACTTC. Translation gives CASSPRGGSDRGVNREQYF.